This TCR beta chain originates from a study of cytomegalovirus exposure and HLA in healthy donors. For this clone: Its antigen is not known.

V gave up 5 bases and J gave up 4 bases; unmatched junction bases: 3. Germline-derived CDR1 and CDR2 are SGHAT and FQNNGV. The CDR3 runs to 14 residues. Unrecorded immune exposure was likely among donors, who were nominally healthy when sampled. The PCR employed 60 Vbeta primers together with 13 Jbeta primers. Sequencing was performed with immunoSEQ multiplex PCR; in TCRdb, only in-frame clones are kept and a portion is missing. The sample has about 250,000 clones; 75% to 90% are singletons. Study-level findings and limits: A previous analysis found most TCR beta V segments productive roughly 87% or roughly 30% of the time. A few CMV-associated chains were confirmed in vitro to be specific for CMV antigens. The study dropped some indistinguishable V segments, TRBV6-2 and TRBV6-3 among them.

Sample: PBMCs. This chain joins TRBV11-2 and TRBJ2-2; TRBD1 agrees at 8 bases. This receptor was obtained from a girl aged 2-10 years in good health and CMV-seronegative. The CDR3, as DNA: TGTGCCAGCAGCCCCGGACAGGGCACCGGGGAGCTGTTTTTT. This gives the protein CASSPGQGTGELFF.